This T cell receptor beta chain was sequenced in a study of tissue T cells after allogeneic stem cell transplantation. The study, taken as a whole, reports: In patients and mice, blood and spleen missed much of tissue repertoire.

The V gene's germline CDR1 is KGHSH and CDR2 LQKENI. The CDR3 runs 14 residues. V was shortened by 0 bases and J by 4 bases, with 7 bases between the two germline ends. Produced via immunoSEQ multiplex PCR; TCRdb's table is partial and in-frame only. The repertoire includes some 10,000 clones, 65% to 70% of them detected once, and about 24% sits in the top ten. With respect to this clone: No antigen is known for it.

The chain joins TRBV18 to TRBJ1-5; unclear D gene. This sample comprised tissue from the stomach, obtained at autopsy. This receptor was identified in a male donor aged 60 or over with lung cancer. The CDR3 nucleotides read TGTGCCAGCTCACCACCAACGGGGAATCAGCCCCAGCATTTT. Translated: CASSPPTGNQPQHF.